Shown below are 9 T cell receptor beta chains from a single sample sequenced in a study of blood T cell repertoires in COVID-19. Method: immunoSEQ multiplex PCR; TCRdb's copy keeps in-frame clones and lacks some. Altogether 190,000 or so clones are present, approximately 87% being singletons, with the ten largest covering roughly 0.85%. The material sequenced was peripheral blood. All receptors derive from a young woman who had recovered from COVID-19.

The J gene is TRBJ1-6, the V gene TRBV27; TRBD1 aligns across 7 bases. The CDR3 is made up of 13 amino acids. The germline CDR1 and CDR2 sequences are MNHEY and SMNVEV (reference sequence). V gave up 5 bases and J gave up 10 bases; unmatched junction bases: 5. In DNA, the CDR3 is TGTGCCAGCAGTACAGGGGAGTACTCACCCCTCCACTTT. It codes for CASSTGEYSPLHF.

The J gene is TRBJ2-1, the V gene TRBV2; possibly TRBD1 for D (5 bases). The germline gives CDR1 SNHLY, CDR2 FYNNEI. There are 15 residues in the CDR3. V dropped 6 bases and J dropped 9 bases, with 21 bases sitting between them. CDR3 nucleotide sequence: TGTGCCAGCAGCATCCTTGGTGGGGCCCCGTCTGAGCAGTTCTTC. As protein: CASSILGGAPSEQFF.

This chain joins TRBV3-1 (or the pseudogene TRBV3-2) and TRBJ2-5; the match to TRBD2 covers 12 bases. Looked up from germline, CDR1 is LGHDT and CDR2 is YNNKEL (reference sequence). The CDR3 loop spans 17 amino acids. With 0 bases clipped from V and 4 bases from J, the junction kept 6 bases outside the gene matches. CDR3 amino acids: CASSQDPPGLAGETQYF. CDR3 bases: TGTGCCAGCAGCCAAGATCCACCGGGACTAGCGGGAGAGACCCAGTACTTC.

This sequence joins TRBV7-9 and TRBJ1-1, with D tentatively TRBD1 (5 bases). V lost 5 bases and J 0 bases, leaving 16 bases between the germline ends. Germline loops: CDR1 SEHNR, CDR2 FQNEAQ (reference sequence). This CDR3 comprises 16 residues. CDR3 protein: CASSDSAGPVNTEAFF. As DNA, the CDR3 is TGTGCCAGCAGCGACAGTGCAGGGCCGGTGAACACTGAAGCTTTCTTT.

J is TRBJ1-5 and V is TRBV19; D possibly corresponds to TRBD1 (5 bases). The CDR3 contains 15 residues. V was shortened by 1 base and J by 3 bases, with 10 bases between the two germline ends. From germline, CDR1 is LNHDA and CDR2 SQIVND (reference sequence). The CDR3 sequence: CASSIGAGYNQPQHF. In DNA, the CDR3 is TGTGCCAGTAGTATAGGGGCAGGGTACAATCAGCCCCAGCATTTT.

The gene calls are TRBV6-4 and TRBJ1-4; maybe TRBD1 (5 bases). The germline V gene has CDR1 MRHNA and CDR2 SNTAGT. This CDR3 is built from 15 residues. With 7 bases removed from V and 3 bases from J, the gap between germline ends came to 15 bases. CDR3 protein: CASTPVDKPNEKLFF. The CDR3 DNA follows: TGTGCCAGCACCCCCGTGGACAAGCCTAATGAAAAACTGTTTTTT.

V is TRBV11-3 and J is TRBJ2-2; TRBD1 matches at 7 bases. The CDR3 has 16 residues. J gave up 4 bases and V 5 bases, and 10 bases lay outside the gene matches. Germline loops: CDR1 SGHNT, CDR2 YENEEA. The CDR3 region is CASSPRQGPATGELFF. CDR3 bases: TGTGCCAGCAGCCCCCGACAGGGCCCGGCCACCGGGGAGCTGTTTTTT.

The chain recombines TRBV4-2 with TRBJ1-1; TRBD1 is a possible D gene (6 bases). V lost 0 bases, J lost 4 bases, and 15 bases lay in between. The CDR3 has 16 residues. Germline CDR1 is LGHNA and CDR2 is YNFKEQ. This CDR3 is CASSQDFRGAGTEAFF. For the CDR3, the DNA is TGTGCCAGCAGCCAAGATTTTCGGGGGGCAGGCACTGAAGCTTTCTTT.

The chain uses TRBV9 and TRBJ2-7; D unresolved. The germline V gene has CDR1 SGDLS and CDR2 YYNGEE. The CDR3 sequence is 10 residues long. The V gene lost 7 bases and the J gene lost 7 bases, with 9 bases spanning the gap. CDR3 bases: TGTGCCAGCGTACTCCTGGAGCAGTACGTC. Translation gives CASVLLEQYV.